These 7 T cell receptor beta chains were sequenced from one sample in a study of blood T cell repertoires in COVID-19. The repertoire was sequenced with immunoSEQ multiplex PCR; TCRdb's copy has only in-frame clones and lacks some. The data hold fewer than 400,000 clones, with roughly 89% observed a single time. Source material: peripheral blood. The receptors come from a woman aged 30 to 39 with COVID-19, enrolled during active disease.

The chain carries TRBV6-6 and TRBJ1-2; tentative D call: TRBD1 (6 bases). Trimming took off 2 bases at V and 6 bases at J, with 10 bases between the two ends. CDR3 length equals 13 residues. Germline assignment: CDR1 MNHNY and CDR2 SVGAGI (reference sequence). This CDR3 is CASSYAGDNGYTF. CDR3 sequence (DNA): TGTGCCAGCAGTTACGCAGGGGATAATGGCTACACCTTC.

As for this clone: The junction shows a germline mismatch at one end, possibly a read error. V and J are TRBV5-1 and TRBJ2-1; 9 bases fit TRBD1. Germline V gene sequence: CDR1 SGHRS, CDR2 YFSETQ. The CDR3 covers 16 residues. The CDR3 reads CASSPGLQGAYSEQFF. DNA of the CDR3: TGCGCCAGCAGCCCCGGACTACAGGGGGCTTACAGTGAGCAGTTCTTC.

This clone was picked up one time. This chain links TRBV12-2 with TRBJ1-1. TRBV12-2 is tagged as a pseudogene. The CDR3 is made up of 14 amino acids. CDR3: CASRLFSRPPQAFF. The DNA for the CDR3 is TGTGCAAGTCGCTTATTCTCGCGCCCCCCCCAAGCTTTCTTT.

The rearrangement uses TRBV6-6 and TRBJ2-1, with 7 bases identical to TRBD1. The CDR3 extends over 17 amino acids. V trimming: 5 bases; J trimming: 4 bases; junction bases outside the gene matches: 14. From germline, CDR1 is MNHNY and CDR2 SVGAGI (reference sequence). The CDR3 loop reads CASSLDTPGQFYNEQFF. The CDR3 region has the DNA TGTGCCAGCAGTCTCGATACTCCGGGACAGTTTTACAATGAGCAGTTCTTC.

The gene calls are TRBV11-3 and TRBJ1-2; 12 bases agree with TRBD1. The V segment lost 3 bases and the J segment 7 bases; nucleotides outside the gene matches: 15. Germline-derived CDR1 and CDR2 are SGHNT and YENEEA. The CDR3 runs to 18 residues. The CDR3: CASSFLGTGGGPNPGYTF. The DNA of the CDR3 is TGTGCCAGCAGCTTCCTCGGGACAGGGGGCGGTCCTAACCCTGGCTACACCTTC.

The J gene is TRBJ1-5, the V gene TRBV19; D perhaps matches TRBD1 (5 bases). Germline V CDR1 and CDR2: LNHDA, SQIVND (reference sequence). This CDR3 is 13 amino acids long. V was trimmed by 10 bases and J by 6 bases, leaving 16 bases between them. CDR3 loop: CATRTSEAQPQHF. The CDR3 nucleotides read TGTGCCACCCGGACAAGCGAGGCTCAGCCCCAGCATTTT.

This chain joins TRBV10-3 and TRBJ1-4, with D perhaps matching TRBD1 (5 bases). Per the germline V gene, CDR1 is ENHRY and CDR2 is SYGVKD. CDR3 length: 13 residues. The germline V and J ends were trimmed by 6 bases and 8 bases, with 13 bases remaining between them. CDR3 in DNA: TGTGCCATCAGGGACGGGGGTCTCGAAAAACTGTTTTTT. This sequence encodes CAIRDGGLEKLFF.